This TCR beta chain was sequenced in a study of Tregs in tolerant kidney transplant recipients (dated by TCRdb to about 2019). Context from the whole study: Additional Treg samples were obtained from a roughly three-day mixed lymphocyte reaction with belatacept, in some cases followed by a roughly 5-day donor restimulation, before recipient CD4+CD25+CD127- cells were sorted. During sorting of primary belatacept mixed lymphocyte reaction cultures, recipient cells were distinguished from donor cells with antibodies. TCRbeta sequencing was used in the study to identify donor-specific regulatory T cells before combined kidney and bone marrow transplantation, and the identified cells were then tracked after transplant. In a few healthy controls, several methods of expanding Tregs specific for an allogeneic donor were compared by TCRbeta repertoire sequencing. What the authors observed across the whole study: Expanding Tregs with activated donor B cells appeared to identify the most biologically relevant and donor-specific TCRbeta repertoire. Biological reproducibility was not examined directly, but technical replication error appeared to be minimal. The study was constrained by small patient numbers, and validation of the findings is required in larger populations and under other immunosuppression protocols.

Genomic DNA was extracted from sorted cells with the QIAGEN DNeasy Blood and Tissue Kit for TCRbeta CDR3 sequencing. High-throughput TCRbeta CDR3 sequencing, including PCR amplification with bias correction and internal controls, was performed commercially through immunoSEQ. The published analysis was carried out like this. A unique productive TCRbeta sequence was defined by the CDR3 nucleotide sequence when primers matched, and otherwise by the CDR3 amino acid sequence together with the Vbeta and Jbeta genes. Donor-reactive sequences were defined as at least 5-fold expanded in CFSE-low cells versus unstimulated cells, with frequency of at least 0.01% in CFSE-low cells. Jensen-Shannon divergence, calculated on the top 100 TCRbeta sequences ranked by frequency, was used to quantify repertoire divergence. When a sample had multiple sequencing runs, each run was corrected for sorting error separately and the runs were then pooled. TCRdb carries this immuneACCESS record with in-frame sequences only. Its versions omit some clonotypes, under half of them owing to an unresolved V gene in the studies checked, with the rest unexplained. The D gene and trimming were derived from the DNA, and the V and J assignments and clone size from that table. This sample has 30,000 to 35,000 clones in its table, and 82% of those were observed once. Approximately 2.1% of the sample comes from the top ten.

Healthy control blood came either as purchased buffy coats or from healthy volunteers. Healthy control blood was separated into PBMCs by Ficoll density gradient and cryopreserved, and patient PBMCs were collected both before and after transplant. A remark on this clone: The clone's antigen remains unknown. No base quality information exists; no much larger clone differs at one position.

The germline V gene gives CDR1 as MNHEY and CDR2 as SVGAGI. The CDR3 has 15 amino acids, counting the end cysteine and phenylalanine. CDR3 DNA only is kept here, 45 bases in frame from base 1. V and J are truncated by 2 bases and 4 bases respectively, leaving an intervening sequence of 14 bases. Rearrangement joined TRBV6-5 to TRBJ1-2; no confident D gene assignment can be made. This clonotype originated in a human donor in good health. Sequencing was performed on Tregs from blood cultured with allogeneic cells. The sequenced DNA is TGTGCCAGCAGTTACGATAGGAGAATTCCCTATGGCTACACCTTC. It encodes CASSYDRRIPYGYTF.